The TCR beta chain under discussion was sequenced for a study of T cell responses to AZD1222 COVID-19 vaccine. General study findings and limits: The study found Spike-specific TCR breadth and depth rose after two AZD1222 doses.

In the case of this clone: Its antigen is not identified.

Sequencing was performed with immunoSEQ multiplex PCR; in TCRdb, only in-frame clones are kept and a portion is missing. The table has about 180,000 clones, around 94% seen once. V gave up 1 base and J gave up 4 bases, with 8 bases separating them. This CDR3 is built from 13 residues. CDR1 and CDR2 (germline): SEHNR, FQNEAQ (reference sequence). V gene TRBV7-9 combines with J gene TRBJ2-7, with D perhaps TRBD2 (6 bases). The origin of this receptor is an adult who received the AZD1222 COVID-19 vaccine. The specimen comprised peripheral blood, sampled 28 days after the second AZD1222 dose. CDR3 protein: CASSLGAGYEQYF. DNA of the CDR3: TGTGCCAGCAGCTTAGGGGCGGGGTACGAGCAGTACTTC. Together with reference TRBV7-9 and TRBJ2-7, the CDR3 gives the full variable domain: DTGVSQNPRHKITKRGQNVTFRCDPISEHNRLYWYRQTLGQGPEFLTYFQNEAQLEKSRLLSDRFSAERPKGSFSTLEIQRTEQGDSAMYLCASSLGAGYEQYFGPGTRLTVT.